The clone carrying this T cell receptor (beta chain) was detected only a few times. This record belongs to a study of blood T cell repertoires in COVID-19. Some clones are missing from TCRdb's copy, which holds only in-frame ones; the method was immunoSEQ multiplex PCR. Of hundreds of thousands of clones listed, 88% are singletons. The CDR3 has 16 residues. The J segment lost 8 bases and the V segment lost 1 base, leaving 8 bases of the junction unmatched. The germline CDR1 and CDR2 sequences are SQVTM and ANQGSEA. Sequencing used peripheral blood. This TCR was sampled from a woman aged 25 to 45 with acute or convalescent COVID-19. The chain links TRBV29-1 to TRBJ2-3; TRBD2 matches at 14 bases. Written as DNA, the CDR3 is TGCAGCGTTGAAGGGGGACTAGCGGGAGCGGAGGTTACGCAGTATTTT. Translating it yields CSVEGGLAGAEVTQYF.